The next 21 T cell receptor beta chains were all read from a single sample in a study of neoadjuvant anti-PD-1 for oral cavity cancer. The table came from immunoSEQ multiplex PCR; TCRdb's copy has only in-frame clones and leaves some out. The top ten clones hold about 2.5% of a sample with around 60,000 clones, roughly three quarters of them seen once. Source: PBMCs, taken before nivolumab (anti-PD-1) treatment. The receptors were sampled from a person aged 40 to 85 with oral cavity squamous cell carcinoma.

This chain joins TRBV10-2 and TRBJ1-2; 9 bases are shared with TRBD1. Germline V gene lookup returns CDR1 WSHSY and CDR2 SAAADI. This CDR3 has 16 amino acids. V lost 2 bases, J lost 5 bases, and 9 bases stayed unmatched. In nucleotides, the CDR3 is TGCGCCAGCAGTGAGCGGCGGACAGGGGTCGGATATGGCTACACCTTC. Its protein is CASSERRTGVGYGYTF.

The chain has TRBV9 and TRBJ1-4, with D perhaps TRBD1 (6 bases). V gave up 3 bases and J gave up 0 bases, with 9 bases separating them. The germline gives CDR1 SGDLS, CDR2 YYNGEE. The CDR3 runs to 15 residues. The CDR3 bases are TGTGCCAGCAGCGCTGGGACAACAACTAATGAAAAACTGTTTTTT. Its translation is CASSAGTTTNEKLFF.

This chain links TRBV7-8 with TRBJ1-4, with D unresolved. This CDR3 comprises 12 residues. From germline, CDR1 is SGHVS and CDR2 FQNEAQ. Trimming removed 2 bases at V and 7 bases at J, with 5 bases between. DNA of the CDR3: TGTGCCAGCAGCTTAATTACTGAAAAACTGTTTTTT. Translating it yields CASSLITEKLFF. The full variable domain, rest sourced from reference TRBV7-8 and TRBJ1-4, is GAGVSQSPRYKVAKRGQDVALRCDPISGHVSLFWYQQALGQGPEFLTYFQNEAQLDKSGLPSDRFFAERPEGSVSTLKIQRTQQEDSAVYLCASSLITEKLFFGSGTQLSVL.

This clone has just a few counts. The chain employs TRBV11-1 and TRBJ2-1; D tentatively reads TRBD1 or TRBD2 (5 bases each). CDR1 and CDR2 (germline): SGHAT, FQDESV (reference sequence). Deletions cut 1 base from V and 8 bases from J, with 15 bases between. The CDR3 loop spans 15 amino acids. In DNA form, the CDR3 reads TGTGCCAGCAGCTTAGGTCCGGGACGCCCCCATGAGCAGTTCTTC. Translation: CASSLGPGRPHEQFF.

J is TRBJ1-2 and V is TRBV6-5; TRBD1 matches at 10 bases. The germline V gene has CDR1 MNHEY and CDR2 SVGAGI. V lost 6 bases and J lost 5; bases outside the gene matches: 6. The CDR3 has 14 amino acids. The CDR3 sequence: CASSSGTGVYGYTF. CDR3 DNA sequence: TGTGCCAGCAGCTCCGGGACAGGGGTGTATGGCTACACCTTC.

The chain carries TRBV28 and TRBJ1-5; TRBD1 aligns across 7 bases. The CDR3 length is 12 residues. Losses at the gene ends were 6 bases for V and 7 bases for J; bases not matched to a gene: 3. Germline lookup yields CDR1 MDHEN and CDR2 SYDVKM. CDR3 coding DNA: TGTGCCAGCAGCCCGACAGGGCAGCCCCAGCATTTT. This translates into CASSPTGQPQHF.

This chain uses TRBV12-5 with TRBJ1-3, with D unresolved. Trimming cost V 6 bases and J 3 bases, with 15 bases left between them. This CDR3 comprises 15 residues. Germline lookup yields CDR1 LGHNT and CDR2 FRNRAP. CDR3 region: CASGFSGFGGNTIYF. In DNA form, the CDR3 reads TGTGCTAGTGGCTTCTCGGGTTTCGGTGGAAACACCATATATTTT. Based on the CDR3 plus reference TRBV12-5 and TRBJ1-3, the full variable domain is DARVTQTPRHKVTEMGQEVTMRCQPILGHNTVFWYRQTMMQGLELLAYFRNRAPLDDSGMPKDRFSAEMPDATLATLKIQPSEPRDSAVYFCASGFSGFGGNTIYFGEGSWLTVV.

Notes on this clone: Sequence at one end of the junction differs from germline and may be a read error. The chain's CDR3 is CASSLGRGQPQHF. The CDR3 DNA reads as TGTGCTAGCAGCTTAGGAAGGGGTCAGCCCCAGCATTTT. This chain connects TRBV7-7 to TRBJ1-5; tentatively, D is TRBD1 (5 bases). Germline V lookup: CDR1 SSHAT, CDR2 FNYEAQ (reference sequence). This CDR3 is 13 amino acids long.

This rearrangement joins TRBV28 to TRBJ2-7; D possibly uses TRBD1 or TRBD2 (6 bases each). This CDR3 comprises 12 residues. Germline V lookup: CDR1 MDHEN, CDR2 SYDVKM. V gave up 10 bases and J gave up 3 bases, with 13 bases separating them. CDR3 bases: TGTGCCATCGGGGGCCGCCACTACGAGCAGTACTTC. Translating it yields CAIGGRHYEQYF.

CDR3 sequence reads: CASSLAGEASEQFF. CDR3 sequence (DNA): TGTGCCAGCAGCCTAGCGGGAGAGGCGAGTGAGCAGTTCTTC. This chain uses TRBV7-3 with TRBJ2-1; 10 bases map to TRBD2. After removal of 5 bases from V and 9 bases from J, the junction contained 7 bases not matched to a gene. The CDR3 runs to 14 residues. The germline CDR1 and CDR2 sequences are SGHTA and FQGTGA.

The chain combines TRBV7-9 with TRBJ2-7; no clear D gene. CDR1 and CDR2 (germline): SEHNR, FQNEAQ (reference sequence). The CDR3 extends over 14 amino acids. V lost 5 bases and J 4 bases, leaving 15 bases between the germline ends. Here the CDR3 DNA reads TGTGCCAGCAGCCCCTCTTTGGCTCAGTACGAGCAGTACTTC. Its protein is CASSPSLAQYEQYF.

This clone was seen a few times. V is TRBV9 and J is TRBJ2-3; TRBD2 agrees at 10 bases. The CDR3 has 18 amino acids. Looked up from germline, CDR1 is SGDLS and CDR2 is YYNGEE. J gave up 1 base and V 0 bases, and 8 bases lay outside the gene matches. The CDR3 bases are TGTGCCAGCAGCGTAGGTCCTAGCGGGAGAGGAGGCACAGATACGCAGTATTTT. It translates to CASSVGPSGRGGTDTQYF.

This clone was counted once. The chain is built from TRBV10-2 and TRBJ2-7; TRBD2 matches at 8 bases. This CDR3 comprises 15 residues. CDR1 and CDR2 from the germline V gene are WSHSY and SAAADI. V shed 8 bases and J 4 bases; nucleotides not matched to a gene: 13. The CDR3 loop is CASRPGLDNVYEQYF. The CDR3 bases are TGCGCCAGCCGGCCGGGACTAGACAATGTTTACGAGCAGTACTTC.

The chain employs TRBV6-1 and TRBJ1-5; weak D call: TRBD1 (5 bases). CDR1 is MNHNS, CDR2 SASEGT, per germline. The CDR3 contains 13 residues. V lost 5 bases, J lost 5 bases, and 10 bases lay in between. CDR3 region: CASSRDGHQPQHF. CDR3 sequence (DNA): TGTGCCAGCAGTCGGGACGGCCATCAGCCCCAGCATTTT.

CDR3: CASSLAAGTASYEQYF. The CDR3 DNA is TGCGCCAGCAGCTTGGCCGCTGGGACGGCTTCCTACGAGCAGTACTTC. The chain joins TRBV5-1 to TRBJ2-7; D may be TRBD1 or TRBD2 (5 bases each). The CDR3 has 16 residues. Trimming removed 0 bases at V and 1 base at J, with 14 bases between. Germline values: CDR1 SGHRS, CDR2 YFSETQ.

The chain carries TRBV19 and TRBJ2-3; D call uncertain. The germline V gene has CDR1 LNHDA and CDR2 SQIVND (reference sequence). The CDR3 has 14 amino acids. V was pared by 1 base and J by 2 bases, with 7 bases between. CDR3 sequence: CASSIGKVTDTQYF. The CDR3 coding sequence is TGTGCCAGTAGTATAGGGAAGGTCACAGATACGCAGTATTTT.

The rearrangement joins TRBV27 to TRBJ2-1; D is perhaps TRBD2 (6 bases). Between the trimmed V and J ends, which lost 2 bases and 6 bases, there was a span of 11 bases. In germline, CDR1 is MNHEY, CDR2 SMNVEV (reference sequence). The CDR3 is 14 amino acids. The DNA for the CDR3 is TGTGCCAGCAGTTTAAGGGGAGGTCTCAATGAGCAGTTCTTC. It codes for CASSLRGGLNEQFF.

The rearrangement joins TRBV7-3 to TRBJ2-6; unclear D gene. In germline, CDR1 is SGHTA, CDR2 FQGTGA. V gave up 5 bases and J gave up 2 bases, with 10 bases separating them. This CDR3 region has 15 residues. CDR3 loop: CASSQGNTGANVLTF. The DNA for the CDR3 is TGTGCCAGCAGCCAAGGGAATACTGGGGCCAACGTCCTGACTTTC.

V usage is TRBV5-1 and J usage is TRBJ1-2; D remains unclear. This CDR3 contains 15 residues. The V gene lost 4 bases and the J gene lost 6 bases, with 19 bases spanning the gap. Germline V gene lookup returns CDR1 SGHRS and CDR2 YFSETQ. This CDR3 reads CASSPRGWEYDGYTF. For the CDR3, the DNA is TGCGCCAGCAGCCCCCGGGGTTGGGAGTACGATGGCTACACCTTC.

The chain carries TRBV5-6 and TRBJ2-7; D could derive from TRBD1 or TRBD2 (5 bases each). Germline-derived CDR1 and CDR2 are SGHDT and YYEEEE. The length of the CDR3 is 15 residues. Trimming cost V 4 bases and J 0 bases, with 14 bases left between them. This chain's CDR3 is CASSPPMGRSYEQYF. CDR3 DNA: TGTGCCAGCAGCCCCCCCATGGGACGCTCCTACGAGCAGTACTTC.

Only one count was recorded for this clone. The chain combines TRBV9 with TRBJ1-1, with TRBD1 matching over 7 bases. Trimming removed 3 bases from V and 0 bases from J; junction bases left unmatched: 8. Germline V CDR1 and CDR2: SGDLS, YYNGEE. CDR3 length equals 16 residues. In nucleotides, the CDR3 is TGTGCCAGCAGCGCGACAGGGCCGTATTTGAACACTGAAGCTTTCTTT. It yields the protein CASSATGPYLNTEAFF. Combining the CDR3 with reference TRBV9 and TRBJ1-1 gives the whole variable domain DSGVTQTPKHLITATGQRVTLRCSPRSGDLSVYWYQQSLDQGLQFLIQYYNGEERAKGNILERFSAQQFPDLHSELNLSSLELGDSALYFCASSATGPYLNTEAFFGQGTRLTVV.